The clone carrying this T cell receptor (beta chain) was counted a single time. As processed by the authors: Researchers report that nucleated cell counts were estimated from reference gene primer amplification. Some clones are missing from TCRdb's copy, which holds only in-frame ones; the method was immunoSEQ multiplex PCR. Clone size and the V and J calls come from that table; the DNA yielded D and trimming. The sample has around 230,000 clones, 84% seen once. The data belong to a study of blood T cell repertoires in COVID-19. Study overall: The United States, Italy and Spain provided the acute and convalescent COVID-19 samples. T cells, B-cell-depleted T cells, or PBMCs supplied cDNA or gDNA.

Between the trimmed V and J ends, which lost 1 base and 4 bases, there was a span of 14 bases. The CDR3 totals 16 residues. Looked up from germline, CDR1 is SGHAT and CDR2 is FQNNGV. The sample was peripheral blood. The sequence was collected from a man aged 40-49 years who had recovered from COVID-19. The chain combines TRBV11-2 with TRBJ2-1; perhaps TRBD2 as D (7 bases). CDR3 residues: CASSLVGGAVYNEQFF. Here the CDR3 DNA reads TGTGCCAGCAGCTTAGTAGGGGGGGCGGTTTACAATGAGCAGTTCTTC.